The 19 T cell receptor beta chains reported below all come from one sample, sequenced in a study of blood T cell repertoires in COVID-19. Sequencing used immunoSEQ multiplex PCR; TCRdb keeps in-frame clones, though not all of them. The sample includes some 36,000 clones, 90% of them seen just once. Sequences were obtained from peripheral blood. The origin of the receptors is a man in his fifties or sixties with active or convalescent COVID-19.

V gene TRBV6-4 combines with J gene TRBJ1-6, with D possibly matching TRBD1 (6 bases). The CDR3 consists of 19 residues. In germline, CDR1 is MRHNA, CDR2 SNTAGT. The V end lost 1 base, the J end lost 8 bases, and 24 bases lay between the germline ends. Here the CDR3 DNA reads TGTGCCAGCAGTGACTTCAAGATGGGGGCGGACGTTCTTTATTCACCCCTCCACTTT. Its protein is CASSDFKMGADVLYSPLHF.

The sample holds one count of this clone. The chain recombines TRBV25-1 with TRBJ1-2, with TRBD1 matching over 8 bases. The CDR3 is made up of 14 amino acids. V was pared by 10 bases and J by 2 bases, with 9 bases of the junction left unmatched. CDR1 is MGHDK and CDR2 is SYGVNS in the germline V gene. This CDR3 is CAKPGTGGNYGYTF. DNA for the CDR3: TGTGCCAAACCCGGGACAGGTGGAAACTATGGCTACACCTTC.

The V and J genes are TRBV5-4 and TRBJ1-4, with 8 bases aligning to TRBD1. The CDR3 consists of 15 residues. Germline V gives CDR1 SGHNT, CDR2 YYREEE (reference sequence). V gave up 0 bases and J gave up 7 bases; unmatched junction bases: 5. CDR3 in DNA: TGTGCCAGCAGCTTGGCAGGGGGCTCGAGTGAAAAACTGTTTTTT. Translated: CASSLAGGSSEKLFF.

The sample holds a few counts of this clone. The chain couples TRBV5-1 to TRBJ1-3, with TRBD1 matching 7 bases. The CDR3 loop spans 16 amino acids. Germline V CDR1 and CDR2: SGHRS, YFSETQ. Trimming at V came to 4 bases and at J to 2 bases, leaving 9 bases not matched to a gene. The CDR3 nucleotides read TGCGCCAGCAGCCCCTTCACAGGGGACACTGGAAACACCATATATTTT. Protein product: CASSPFTGDTGNTIYF.

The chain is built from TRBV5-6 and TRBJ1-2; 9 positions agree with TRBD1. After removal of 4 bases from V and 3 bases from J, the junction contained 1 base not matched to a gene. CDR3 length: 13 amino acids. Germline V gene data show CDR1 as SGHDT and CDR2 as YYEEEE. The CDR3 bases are TGTGCCAGCAGCCGGGACAGGGACTATGGCTACACCTTC. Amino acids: CASSRDRDYGYTF. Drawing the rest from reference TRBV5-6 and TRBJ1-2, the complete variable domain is DAGVTQSPTHLIKTRGQQVTLRCSPKSGHDTVSWYQQALGQGPQFIFQYYEEEERQRGNFPDRFSGHQFPNYSSELNVNALLLGDSALYLCASSRDRDYGYTFGSGTRLTVV.

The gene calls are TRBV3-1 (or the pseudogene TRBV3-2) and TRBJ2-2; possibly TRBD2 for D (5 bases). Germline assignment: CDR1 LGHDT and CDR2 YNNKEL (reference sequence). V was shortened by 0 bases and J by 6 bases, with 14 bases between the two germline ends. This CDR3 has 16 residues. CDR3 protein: CASSQDPPGLAGELFF. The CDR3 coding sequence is TGTGCCAGCAGCCAAGATCCCCCGGGGTTGGCCGGGGAGCTGTTTTTT.

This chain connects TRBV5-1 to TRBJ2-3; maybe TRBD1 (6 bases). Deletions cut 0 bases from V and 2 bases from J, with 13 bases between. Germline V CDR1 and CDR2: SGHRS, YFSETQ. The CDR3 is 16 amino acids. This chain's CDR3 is CASSLGLGHPTDTQYF. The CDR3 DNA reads TGCGCCAGCAGCTTGGGTCTGGGACACCCCACAGATACGCAGTATTTT.

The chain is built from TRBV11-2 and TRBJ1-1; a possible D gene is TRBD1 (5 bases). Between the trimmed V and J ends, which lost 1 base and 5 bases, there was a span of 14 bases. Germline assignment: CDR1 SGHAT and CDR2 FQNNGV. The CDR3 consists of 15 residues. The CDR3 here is CASSLVYGGWTEAFF. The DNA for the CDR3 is TGTGCCAGCAGCTTAGTGTATGGGGGGTGGACTGAAGCTTTCTTT.

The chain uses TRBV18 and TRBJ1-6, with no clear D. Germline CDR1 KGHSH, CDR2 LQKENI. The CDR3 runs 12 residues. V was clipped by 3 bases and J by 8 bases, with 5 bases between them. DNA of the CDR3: TGTGCCAGCTCACCCGGGGATTCACCCCTCCACTTT. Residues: CASSPGDSPLHF.

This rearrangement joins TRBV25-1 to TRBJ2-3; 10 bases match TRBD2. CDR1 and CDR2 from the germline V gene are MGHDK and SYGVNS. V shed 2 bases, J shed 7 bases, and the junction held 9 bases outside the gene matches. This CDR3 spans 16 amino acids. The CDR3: CASSETLSSGGNTQYF. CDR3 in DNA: TGTGCCAGCAGTGAAACACTCTCTAGCGGGGGAAATACGCAGTATTTT.

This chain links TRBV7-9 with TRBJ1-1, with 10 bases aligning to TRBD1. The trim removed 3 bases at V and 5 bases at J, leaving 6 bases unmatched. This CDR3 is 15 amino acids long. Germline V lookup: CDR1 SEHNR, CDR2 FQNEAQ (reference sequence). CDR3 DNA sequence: TGTGCCAGCAGCTTTCCGGGACAGGGGAGTACTGAAGCTTTCTTT. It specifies CASSFPGQGSTEAFF.

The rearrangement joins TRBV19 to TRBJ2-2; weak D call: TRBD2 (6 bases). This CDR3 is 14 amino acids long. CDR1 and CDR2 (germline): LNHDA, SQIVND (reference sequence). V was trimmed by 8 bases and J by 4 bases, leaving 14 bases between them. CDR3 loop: CASGPRRGTGELFF. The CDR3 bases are TGTGCCAGTGGCCCCAGGAGGGGCACCGGGGAGCTGTTTTTT.

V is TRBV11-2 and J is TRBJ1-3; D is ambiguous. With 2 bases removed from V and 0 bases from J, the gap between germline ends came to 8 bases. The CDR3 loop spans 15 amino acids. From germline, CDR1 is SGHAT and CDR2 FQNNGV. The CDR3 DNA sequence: TGTGCCAGCAGCTTATACGGGAGCTCTGGAAACACCATATATTTT. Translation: CASSLYGSSGNTIYF.

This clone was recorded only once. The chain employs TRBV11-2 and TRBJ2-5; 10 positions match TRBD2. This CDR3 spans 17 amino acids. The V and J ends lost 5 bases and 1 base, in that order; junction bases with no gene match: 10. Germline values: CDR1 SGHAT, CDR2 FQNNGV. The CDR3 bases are TGTGCCAGCAGCCGAAAGGGGCTAGCGGGGGTCCAAGAGACCCAGTACTTC. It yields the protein CASSRKGLAGVQETQYF.

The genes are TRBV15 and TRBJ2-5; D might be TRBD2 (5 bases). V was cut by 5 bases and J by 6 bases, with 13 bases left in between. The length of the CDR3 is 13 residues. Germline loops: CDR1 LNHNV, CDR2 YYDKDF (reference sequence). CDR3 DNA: TGTGCCACCAGCGTTTTAGGGAGTCAGACCCAGTACTTC. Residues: CATSVLGSQTQYF.

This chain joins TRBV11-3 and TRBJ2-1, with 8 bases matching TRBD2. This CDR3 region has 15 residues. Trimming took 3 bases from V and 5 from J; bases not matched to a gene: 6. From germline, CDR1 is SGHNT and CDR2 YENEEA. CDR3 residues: CASSLEAGAHNEQFF. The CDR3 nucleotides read TGTGCCAGCAGCTTGGAAGCGGGGGCCCACAATGAGCAGTTCTTC. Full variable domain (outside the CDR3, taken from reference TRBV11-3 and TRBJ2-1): EAGVVQSPRYKIIEKKQPVAFWCNPISGHNTLYWYLQNLGQGPELLIRYENEEAVDDSQLPKDRFSAERLKGVDSTLKIQPAELGDSAVYLCASSLEAGAHNEQFFGPGTRLTVL.

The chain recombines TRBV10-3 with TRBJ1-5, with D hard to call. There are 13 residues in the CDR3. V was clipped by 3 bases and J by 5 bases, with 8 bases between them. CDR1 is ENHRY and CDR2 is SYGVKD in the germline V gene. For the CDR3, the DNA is TGTGCCATCAGTGATCAGGCCGATCAGCCCCAGCATTTT. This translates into CAISDQADQPQHF.

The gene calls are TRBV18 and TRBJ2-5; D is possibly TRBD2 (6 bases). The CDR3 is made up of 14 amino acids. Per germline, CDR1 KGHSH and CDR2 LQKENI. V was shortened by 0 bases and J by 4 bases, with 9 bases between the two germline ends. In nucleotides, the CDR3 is TGTGCCAGCTCACCACCGACTAGGGTAGAGACCCAGTACTTC. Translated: CASSPPTRVETQYF.

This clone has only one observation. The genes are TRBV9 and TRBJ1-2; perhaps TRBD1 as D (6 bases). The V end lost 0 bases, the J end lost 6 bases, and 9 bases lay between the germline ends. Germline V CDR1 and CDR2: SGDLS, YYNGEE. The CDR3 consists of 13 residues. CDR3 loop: CASSVDRENGYTF. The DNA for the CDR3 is TGTGCCAGCAGCGTAGACAGGGAGAATGGCTACACCTTC.